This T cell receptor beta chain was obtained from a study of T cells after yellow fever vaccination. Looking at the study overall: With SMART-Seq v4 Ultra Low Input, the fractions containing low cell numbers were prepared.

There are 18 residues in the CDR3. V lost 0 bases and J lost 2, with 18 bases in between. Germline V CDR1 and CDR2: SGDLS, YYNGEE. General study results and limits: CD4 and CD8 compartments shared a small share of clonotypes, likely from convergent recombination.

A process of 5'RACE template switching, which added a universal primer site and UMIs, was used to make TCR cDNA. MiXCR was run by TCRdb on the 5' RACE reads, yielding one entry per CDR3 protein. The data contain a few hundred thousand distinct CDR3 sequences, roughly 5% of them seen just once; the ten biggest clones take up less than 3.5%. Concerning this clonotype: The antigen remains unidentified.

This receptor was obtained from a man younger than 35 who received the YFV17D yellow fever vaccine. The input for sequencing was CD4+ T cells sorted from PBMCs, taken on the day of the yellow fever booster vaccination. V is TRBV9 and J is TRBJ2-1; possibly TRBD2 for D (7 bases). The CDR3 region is CASSVVGGARTAYNEQFF. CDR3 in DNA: TGTGCCAGCAGCGTAGTGGGGGGGGCACGAACGGCCTACAATGAGCAGTTCTTC.